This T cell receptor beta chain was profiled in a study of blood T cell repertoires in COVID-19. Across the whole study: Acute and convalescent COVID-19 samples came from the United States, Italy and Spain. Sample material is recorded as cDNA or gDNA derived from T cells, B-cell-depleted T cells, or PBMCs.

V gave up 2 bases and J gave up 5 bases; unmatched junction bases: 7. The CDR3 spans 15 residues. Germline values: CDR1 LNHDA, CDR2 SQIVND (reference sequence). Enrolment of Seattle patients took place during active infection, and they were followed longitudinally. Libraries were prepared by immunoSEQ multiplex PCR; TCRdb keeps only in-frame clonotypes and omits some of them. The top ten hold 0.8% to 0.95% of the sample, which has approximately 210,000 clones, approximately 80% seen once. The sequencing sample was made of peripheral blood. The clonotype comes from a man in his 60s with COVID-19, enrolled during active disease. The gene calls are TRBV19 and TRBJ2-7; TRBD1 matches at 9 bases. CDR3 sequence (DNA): TGTGCCAGTAGTATAACCGGGACAGGGTATAACGAGCAGTACTTC. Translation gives CASSITGTGYNEQYF.